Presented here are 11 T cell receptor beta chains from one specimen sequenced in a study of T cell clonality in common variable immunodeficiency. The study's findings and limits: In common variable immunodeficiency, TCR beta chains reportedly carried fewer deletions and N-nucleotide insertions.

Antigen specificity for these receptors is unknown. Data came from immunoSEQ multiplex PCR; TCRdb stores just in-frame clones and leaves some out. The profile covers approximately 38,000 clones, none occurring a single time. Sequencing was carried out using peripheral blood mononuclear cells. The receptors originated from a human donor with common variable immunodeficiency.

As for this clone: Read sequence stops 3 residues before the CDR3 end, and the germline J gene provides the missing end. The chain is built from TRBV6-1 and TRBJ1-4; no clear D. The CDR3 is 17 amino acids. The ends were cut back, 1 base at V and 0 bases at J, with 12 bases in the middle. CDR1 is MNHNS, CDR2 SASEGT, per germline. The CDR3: CASSEVLRSSTNEKLFF. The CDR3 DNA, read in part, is TGTGCCAGCAGTGAAGTGCTCAGGAGTTCAACTAATGAAAAA.

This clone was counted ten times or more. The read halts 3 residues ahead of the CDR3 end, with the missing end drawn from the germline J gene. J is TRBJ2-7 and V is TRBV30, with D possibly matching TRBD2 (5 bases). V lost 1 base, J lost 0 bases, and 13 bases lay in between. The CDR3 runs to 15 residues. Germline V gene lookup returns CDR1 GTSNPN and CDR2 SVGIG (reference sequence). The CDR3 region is CAWSGLDSSSYEQYF. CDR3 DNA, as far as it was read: TGTGCCTGGAGTGGACTGGACTCGAGCTCCTACGAG.

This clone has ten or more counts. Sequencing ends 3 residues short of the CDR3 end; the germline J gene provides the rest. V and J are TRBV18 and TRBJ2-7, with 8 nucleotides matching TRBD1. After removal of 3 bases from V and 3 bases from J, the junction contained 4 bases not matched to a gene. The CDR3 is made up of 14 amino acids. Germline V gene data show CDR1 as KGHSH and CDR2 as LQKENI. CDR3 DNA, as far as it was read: TGTGCCAGCTCACCGGACAGGGAAAGCTACGAG. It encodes CASSPDRESYE. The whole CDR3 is CASSPDRESYEQYF.

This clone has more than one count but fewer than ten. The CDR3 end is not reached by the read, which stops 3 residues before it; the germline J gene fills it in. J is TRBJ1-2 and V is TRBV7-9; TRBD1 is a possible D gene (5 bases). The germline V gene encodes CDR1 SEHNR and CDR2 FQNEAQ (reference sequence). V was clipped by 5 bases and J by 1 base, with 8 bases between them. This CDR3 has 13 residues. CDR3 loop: CASSPTVNYGYTF. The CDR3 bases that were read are TGTGCCAGCAGCCCGACAGTTAACTATGGC.

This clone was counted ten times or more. The part of the CDR3 DNA that was read is TGCGCCAGCAGCTTAGGGCGGGCAGGGGCTGAA. Encoded protein: CASSLGRAGAE. Given in full, the CDR3 is CASSLGRAGAEAFF. This sequence joins TRBV5-1 and TRBJ1-1, with D perhaps matching TRBD1 (6 bases). Sequencing ends 3 residues short of the CDR3 end; the germline J gene provides the rest. Germline V gene sequence: CDR1 SGHRS, CDR2 YFSETQ. This CDR3 has 14 residues. Trimming took off 2 bases at V and 6 bases at J, with 14 bases between the two ends.

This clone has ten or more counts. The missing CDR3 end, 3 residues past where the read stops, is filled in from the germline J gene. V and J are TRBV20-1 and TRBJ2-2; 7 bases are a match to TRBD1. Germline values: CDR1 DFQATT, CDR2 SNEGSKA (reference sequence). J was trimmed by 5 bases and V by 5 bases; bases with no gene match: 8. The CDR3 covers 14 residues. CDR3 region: CSAPPGQLTGELFF. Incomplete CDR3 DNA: TGCAGTGCTCCCCCGGGACAGTTAACCGGGGAG.

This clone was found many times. The sequenced CDR3 bases are TGTGCCAGCCAGTCCGCCGATCAGCCC. It encodes CASQSADQP. The full-length CDR3 reads as CASQSADQPQHF. The chain has TRBV2 and TRBJ1-5; D ambiguous. The CDR3 is cut off 3 residues early in the read; its end comes from the germline J gene. Trimming left V 8 bases short and J 5 bases short, with 10 bases between. The CDR3 is 12 residues long. The germline CDR1 and CDR2 sequences are SNHLY and FYNNEI.

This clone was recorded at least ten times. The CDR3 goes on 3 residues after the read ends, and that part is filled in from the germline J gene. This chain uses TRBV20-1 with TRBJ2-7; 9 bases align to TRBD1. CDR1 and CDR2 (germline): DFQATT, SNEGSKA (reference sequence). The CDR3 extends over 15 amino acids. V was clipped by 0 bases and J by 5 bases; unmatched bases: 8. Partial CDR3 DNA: TGCAGTGCTAGAGATAGCGCGGGACAGGGTAACGAG. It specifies CSARDSAGQGNE. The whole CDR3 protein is CSARDSAGQGNEQYF.

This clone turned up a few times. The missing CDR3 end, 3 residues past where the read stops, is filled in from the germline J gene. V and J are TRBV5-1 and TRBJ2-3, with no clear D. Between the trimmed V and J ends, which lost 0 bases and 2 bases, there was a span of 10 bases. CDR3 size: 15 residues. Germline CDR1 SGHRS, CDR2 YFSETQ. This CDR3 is CASSLDADYTDTQYF. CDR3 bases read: TGCGCCAGCAGCTTGGATGCGGATTACACAGATACG.

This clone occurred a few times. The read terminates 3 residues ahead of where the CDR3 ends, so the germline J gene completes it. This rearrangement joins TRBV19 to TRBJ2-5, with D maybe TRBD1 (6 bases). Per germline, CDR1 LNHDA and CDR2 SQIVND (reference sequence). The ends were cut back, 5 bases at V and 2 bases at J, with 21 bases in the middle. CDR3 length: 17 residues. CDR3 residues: CASSPTQGTPHQETQYF. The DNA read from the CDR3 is TGTGCCAGTAGTCCCACCCAGGGGACACCCCATCAAGAGACC.

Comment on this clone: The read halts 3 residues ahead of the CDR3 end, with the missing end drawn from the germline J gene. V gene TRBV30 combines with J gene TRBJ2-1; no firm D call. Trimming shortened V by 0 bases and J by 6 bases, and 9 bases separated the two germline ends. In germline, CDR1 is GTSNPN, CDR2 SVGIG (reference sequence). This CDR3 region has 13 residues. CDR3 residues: CAWSVDSGNEQFF. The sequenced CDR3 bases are TGTGCCTGGAGTGTAGACTCCGGCAATGAG.